This T cell receptor beta chain appears in the sequencing data of a study of cytomegalovirus exposure and HLA in healthy donors (dated by TCRdb to about 2017). The study in broad terms: An earlier analysis of 587 of the donors reported approximately 300 Gb of sequence data and 95 million to 120 million unique TCR beta sequences obtained from 180 million or so T cells. An early release that covered around 590 HLA-typed donors contained approximately 320 gigabases of sequencing data and tens of millions of unique TCR sequences. Of the 398 genotyped donors, approximately 83% fell in the genetic ancestry cluster associated with self-reported Caucasian donors. The study aimed to test whether signatures of past pathogen exposure could be identified by cataloging public T cell receptors. The T cell repertoires of 550 to 850 subjects were profiled by immunosequencing and related to cytomegalovirus serostatus. A separate validation cohort of 90 to 150 different subjects was used in addition to the roughly 700-subject first cohort. To predict cytomegalovirus infection status, the study brought together high-throughput TCR immunosequencing, statistical association of individual TCRs with disease status, and machine learning. A later analysis re-analyzed previously published TCR beta repertoires from 666 donors and added high-resolution HLA genotyping to study TCR occurrence patterns. Rather than drawing on any new phenotypic data, the later analysis identified candidate immune exposures from TCR beta sequences and the way those sequences occurred across donors. In an earlier analysis of about 590 of the donors, high-throughput TCR beta sequencing was used to judge whether each TCR beta V gene segment behaved as functional or pseudogenic. Donor age, sex, ethnicity and CMV serostatus were collected together with the repertoire data. A later genetic analysis used genome-wide SNP genotypes for about 55% of the 666 donors, treating that subset as a discovery cohort. Every discovery cohort repertoire had been produced on one sequencing platform. HLA typing included class I and class II loci at four-digit resolution. The number of donors typed differed by locus, with about 629-630 for A, B, C, DRB1 and DQB1, 522 for DQA1, 600 to 610 for DPA1, and some 440 for DPB1. A few DR-DQ haplotypes were treated as single units for association and clustering because of strong linkage in the cohort. On average, roughly 250,000 unique TCR beta nucleotide sequences were sequenced per donor among about 400 genotyped donors of the cohort, with roughly a sixth of those sequences being non-productive.

In total, approximately 700 healthy bone marrow donors made up the cohort. At the time of sampling, all cohort members were nominally healthy, though unrecorded immune exposures were likely present. The donor was CMV seronegative and belonged to the group of 352 seronegative cohort members. Each donor provided a peripheral blood sample, and peripheral blood mononuclear cells were used for TCR beta sequencing. The Qiagen DNeasy Blood Extraction Kit was used to extract genomic DNA from the blood cell samples. Broad study findings and their caveats: Some IMGT-functional V segments, including TRBV6-2 and TRBV6-3, could not be distinguished by the 87-base-pair reads and were therefore excluded. Most TCR sequences were seen in very few donors, while some public TCRs were found in many individuals. According to a later analysis, most CMV-associated TCR beta chains appeared to be HLA-restricted, and the HLA associations seemed to be driven largely by CMV exposure. Several of the top co-occurrence clusters appeared to be linked to parvovirus B19, influenza, CMV and Epstein-Barr virus, according to a later analysis. This cohort had only TCR beta chains sequenced, and the lack of alpha or paired-chain data limited which features could be detected. A cluster of highly shared sequence variants was judged likely to represent a technical artifact of the sequencing pipeline. The classifier was reported to diagnose cytomegalovirus status with high specificity and sensitivity in both the original cohort and the validation cohort. Compared with the roughly 600-donor mean, donors in an Asian-associated ancestry cluster had fewer N-insertions in productive TCRs, according to a later genetic analysis. Because counts were too low, about 17 rarely observed V segments, including chromosome 9 orphons, were excluded from the earlier analysis of several hundred of the donors. Specific HLA alleles were associated with roughly 17,000 TCR beta sequences at a false discovery rate of 0.05 in a later analysis. When HLA alleles, especially DR and DQ, strongly co-occurred, TCR associations were difficult to assign to individual alleles. Because HLA typing was missing for some donors at each locus, association tests included only the typed subset. A later analysis found that HLA-associated TCR beta chains were more clonally expanded and had lower generation probabilities than equally common non-associated chains. A later analysis found that TCR association rates varied across HLA loci, with DRB1 alleles showing the most associated TCRs and HLA-C alleles the fewest. A total of fewer than 200 TCR beta chains were listed by the study as associated with cytomegalovirus. The presence/absence analyses assumed that sequencing depth was roughly uniform across donors, and that assumption may not be true. In an earlier analysis of some 640 of the donors, most TCR beta V segments were observed in productive rearrangements about 90% or about 30% of the time, broadly matching IMGT annotations. In vitro tests confirmed that a few of the cytomegalovirus-associated TCR beta chains recognize cytomegalovirus antigens. A further reported finding was that TCR beta sequences accurately predicted the HLA-A and HLA-B alleles for most subjects in the first cohort. The authors suggested that the approach could potentially be extended to other disease states and immunological phenotypes. CMV serostatus was the only immune exposure information available for the cohort. Linkage disequilibrium might explain the correlated functional status among segregating V segments, but an unknown experimental factor could not be ruled out. V-gene and J-gene trimming of TCR beta chains was associated with a missense DCLRE1C variant in a later genetic analysis, and the association was replicated in an independent cohort.

Looking up the germline V gene yields CDR1 SGHRS and CDR2 YFSETQ. Trimming takes 2 bases from V and 0 bases from J, and the germline ends sit 6 bases apart. The cysteine opens and the phenylalanine closes a CDR3 of 14 amino acids. The CDR3 DNA has 42 bases and is translated from base 1. The library was made by the immunoSEQ multiplex PCR assay. The multiplex PCR relied on a mix of 60 forward primers for TCR Vbeta segments and 13 reverse primers for TCR Jbeta segments. The CDR3 region of rearranged TCR beta genes was amplified from genomic DNA with a multiplex PCR assay. Amplified TCR beta libraries were sequenced as 87-base-pair reads on the Illumina HiSeq System. In the authors' own workflow: Across the 500 to 700 repertoires, a later analysis counted tens of millions of unique TCR beta chains, roughly 11 million of which were shared by at least two donors. To remove PCR and sequencing errors, raw reads were error-corrected and collapsed into unique sequences using a nearest-neighbor algorithm that merged closely related sequences. CDR3 sequences were aligned to IMGT reference sequences to assign V, D and J gene segments. For a sequence to be retained, a match of at least six nucleotides was required to both a V gene segment and a J gene segment. A rearrangement counted as productive if the CDR3 had no stop codons and remained in frame with V and J, and every other rearrangement counted as non-productive. Following IMGT convention, CDR3 was defined as the stretch from the second conserved V-encoded cysteine up to the conserved J-encoded phenylalanine. Sequences without an unambiguous match to a single V gene segment were excluded from the earlier analysis of about 600 of the donors. In an earlier analysis of more than 500 of the donors, a V segment was called functional when productive rearrangements were above 56.7%, and segregating when the standard deviation between donors exceeded 5%. A statistical classification framework was developed to diagnose cytomegalovirus status using the catalog of TCR beta chain sequences. In a later analysis, TCR nucleotide sequences were compared against IMGT/GENE-DB human TR gene sequences so that V and J genes could be assigned. The TCRdist pipeline was used in a later analysis to assign CDR3 sequences and most-parsimonious VDJ recombination scenarios. In a later analysis, each TCR beta chain was defined by its CDR3 amino acid sequence together with its V-gene family, and reads without a unique V-gene family were excluded. As a way to deal with suspected cross-contamination and a sequencing artifact, a later analysis dropped approximately 590 nucleotide sequences that were highly shared and had low generation probability. In a later analysis, a clonal expansion index was calculated for each public chain from normalized within-repertoire ranks of inferred template counts. Generation probabilities in a later analysis came from a VDJ recombination model fitted to out-of-frame rearrangements, and those results were checked against IGoR. A later analysis scored TCR-TCR, TCR-HLA and TCR-CMV co-occurrence with hypergeometric tests, applying a repertoire-size bias correction to TCR pairs. In a later analysis, false discovery rates were estimated by permuting HLA or CMV assignments 20 times. A later analysis grouped co-occurring TCRs with DBSCAN, adding TCRdist sequence similarity when clustering within HLA-allele-positive subsets. For co-occurrence clustering, repertoires with fewer than 30,000 or more than 120,000 public chains were excluded, along with roughly five repertoires with anomalous nucleotide sharing. Here the immuneACCESS table is served through TCRdb, limited to in-frame sequences with V and J called. Missing clones are a known gap in these copies; in checked studies unresolved V genes cover under half, and the rest lacks a known reason. Clone size and V and J calls were adopted from that table, with D and trimming inferred from the DNA. Counted in this sample were 200,000 to 250,000 clones; 78% of them appeared once. 3.5% to 4% of the sample lies in the top ten.

This clone was picked up a small number of times. Its antigen remains unidentified. Base qualities are not recorded, but no much larger clone differs from it by a single base. The chain couples TRBV5-1 to TRBJ1-5, with the D gene not clear enough to name. The sequence derives from a male donor in good health and CMV-seronegative. The sample consisted of PBMCs. The CDR3 sequence is CASSFGDSNQPQHF. Here is the DNA: TGCGCCAGCAGCTTCGGTGATAGCAATCAGCCCCAGCATTTT. Extended through the reference TRBV5-1 and TRBJ1-5 proteins, this CDR3 yields the full variable domain: KAGVTQTPRYLIKTRGQQVTLSCSPISGHRSVSWYQQTPGQGLQFLFEYFSETQRNKGNFPGRFSGRQFSNSRSEMNVSTLELGDSALYLCASSFGDSNQPQHFGDGTRLSIL.